This TCR beta chain comes out of a study of cytomegalovirus exposure and HLA in healthy donors. General study findings and limits: When a later analysis was performed, an Asian-associated ancestry cluster reportedly had fewer N-insertions than the approximately 690-donor mean. In a later analysis, TCR beta V- and J-gene trimming was associated with a missense DCLRE1C variant. In a later analysis, common viral pathogens appeared linked to several of the most significant clusters.

A single count supports this clone. The target antigen is unknown. The PCR employed 60 Vbeta primers together with 13 Jbeta primers. Authors' analysis steps: Unique TCR beta chains numbered 60 million to 100 million in a later analysis, with roughly 10 million shared. Here immunoSEQ multiplex PCR was the method, and the copy in TCRdb shows in-frame clones only, minus some. V, J and clone size derive from that table, while D and trimming were established from the DNA sequence. The sample lists under 140,000 clones, approximately 80% occurring once. The CDR3 sequence is 17 residues long. V dropped 5 bases and J dropped 7; count of bases not matched to a gene: 13. Germline CDR1 and CDR2: PRHDT and FYEKMQ (reference sequence).

Specimen: PBMCs. The TCR comes from a man aged 30 to 45 in good health and CMV-seropositive. The chain uses TRBV13 and TRBJ2-1, with 11 bases lining up with TRBD2. CDR3 region: CASSATFSGGAGNEQFF. The CDR3 DNA reads as TGTGCCAGCAGCGCCACCTTTAGCGGGGGGGCCGGTAATGAGCAGTTCTTC.